Described below is a single T cell receptor beta chain sequence and its context. The antigen is unknown. CDR3 length equals 17 residues. The ends lost 1 base at V and 8 bases at J; junction bases unmatched: 14. CDR1 is SGHTA, CDR2 FQGNSA, per germline. These data belong to a study of CD8+ T cells in alopecia areata. Study outcomes and limitations: Numerous clones, expanded in lesions, remained in scalp and blood during tofacitinib. Affected scalp, especially in alopecia totalis/universalis, had a higher clonality than normal scalp did.

Noted treatment: oral pan-JAK inhibitor, 5-10 mg twice daily. Extraction of RNA preceded its reverse transcription into cDNA, which served as the sequencing template. Sequencing used immunoSEQ multiplex PCR; TCRdb keeps in-frame clones, though not all of them. The sample holds around 190,000 clones, under 80% seen once. The sequence derives from a human donor with alopecia areata. Material: CD4+ T cells sorted from blood, obtained at approximately week 50, from a patient treated with tofacitinib. This chain joins TRBV7-2 and TRBJ2-3; TRBD1 aligns across 8 bases. This CDR3 is CASSLVPDRVREGTQYF. The CDR3 nucleotides are TGTGCCAGCAGCTTAGTCCCGGACAGGGTGCGGGAAGGTACGCAGTATTTT.